One sample yielded the 15 T cell receptor beta chains listed below, sequenced in a study of cytomegalovirus exposure and HLA in healthy donors. Profiling relied on immunoSEQ multiplex PCR, and the TCRdb table lists in-frame clones only, not all of them. The table records tens of thousands of clones, approximately 90% of them present only once. Sequenced sample: PBMCs. The receptors derive from a woman aged 18-35 years in good health and CMV-seropositive.

The J gene is TRBJ2-6, the V gene TRBV15; unclear D gene. This CDR3 comprises 15 residues. V gave up 5 bases and J gave up 1 base, with 9 bases separating them. CDR1 LNHNV and CDR2 YYDKDF come from the germline V gene (reference sequence). The CDR3 sequence: CATSPPPSGANVLTF. DNA of the CDR3: TGTGCCACCAGCCCCCCCCCATCTGGGGCCAACGTCCTGACTTTC.

Comments on this clone: The junction differs from germline at one of its ends, possibly a read error. This chain joins TRBV6-1 and TRBJ2-3; 9 nucleotides align to TRBD1. Germline-derived CDR1 and CDR2 are MNHNS and SASEGT. CDR3 length: 15 residues. CDR3 in amino acids: CASCEQGASSDTQYF. The CDR3 nucleotides read TGTGCCAGCTGTGAACAGGGGGCATCATCAGATACGCAGTATTTT.

The sample holds one count of this clone. This chain uses TRBV5-6 with TRBJ2-3; 13 bases align to TRBD2. CDR1 and CDR2 from the germline V gene are SGHDT and YYEEEE. V dropped 1 base and J dropped 7; count of bases not matched to a gene: 9. CDR3 length: 17 residues. In DNA, the CDR3 is TGTGCCAGCAGCTTGACGGAACTAGCGGGGGGGCGCAATACGCAGTATTTT. Residues: CASSLTELAGGRNTQYF.

In its sample, this clone was seen a few times. The chain has TRBV2 and TRBJ2-2, with 8 bases that match TRBD2. Germline V gene sequence: CDR1 SNHLY, CDR2 FYNNEI. The J segment lost 1 base and the V segment lost 6 bases, leaving 19 bases of the junction unmatched. The CDR3 sequence is 20 residues long. The DNA of the CDR3 is TGTGCCAGCAGGATCGTCCACGTCCGGGGTAGCGGGAAGAACACCGGGGAGCTGTTTTTT. As protein: CASRIVHVRGSGKNTGELFF.

Only a few counts were recorded for this clone. The V gene is TRBV30, the J gene TRBJ2-3; the match to TRBD2 covers 11 bases. The CDR3 runs to 17 residues. Germline CDR1 is GTSNPN and CDR2 is SVGIG (reference sequence). V trimming: 4 bases; J trimming: 3 bases; junction bases outside the gene matches: 12. CDR3 nucleotide sequence: TGTGCCTGGAATATACCGGGACTAGCGGTGTCGACAGATACGCAGTATTTT. This translates into CAWNIPGLAVSTDTQYF.

CDR3 sequence: CASSLQGGNTEAFF. The CDR3 DNA reads TGTGCCAGCAGCCTACAGGGCGGGAACACTGAAGCTTTCTTT. The V gene is TRBV2, the J gene TRBJ1-1; D is possibly TRBD1 (6 bases). The germline V gene has CDR1 SNHLY and CDR2 FYNNEI. This CDR3 has 14 residues. Between the trimmed V and J ends, which lost 6 bases and 1 base, there was a span of 12 bases.

The rearrangement joins TRBV27 to TRBJ2-7; D gene unclear. This CDR3 is built from 14 residues. The V end was cut by 2 bases, the J end by 4 bases, with 12 bases between. Germline V lookup: CDR1 MNHEY, CDR2 SMNVEV (reference sequence). The CDR3 region has the DNA TGTGCCAGCAGTTTACGTACGGAGTTTTACGAGCAGTACTTC. Its translation is CASSLRTEFYEQYF.

The chain's CDR3 is CASKTGDSNQPQHF. In DNA form, the CDR3 reads TGTGCCAGCAAAACGGGGGATAGCAATCAGCCCCAGCATTTT. The V call is TRBV6-6, the J call TRBJ1-5; D perhaps matches TRBD1 (5 bases). Germline assignment: CDR1 MNHNY and CDR2 SVGAGI (reference sequence). The CDR3 is made up of 14 amino acids. With 7 bases removed from V and 0 bases from J, the gap between germline ends came to 10 bases.

This rearrangement joins TRBV6-4 to TRBJ2-2; TRBD2 matches at 11 bases. Unmatched junction bases numbered 11, after V lost 4 bases and J lost 7 bases. The germline V gene has CDR1 MRHNA and CDR2 SNTAGT. The CDR3 loop spans 17 amino acids. The DNA for the CDR3 is TGTGCCAGCAGTGCGCTCACTAGCGGGAGTTCGTTCGGGGAGCTGTTTTTT. Translation gives CASSALTSGSSFGELFF.

There are a few counts of this clone. V is TRBV28 and J is TRBJ2-5, with TRBD2 matching over 8 bases. The CDR3 runs to 18 residues. Trimming at V came to 5 bases and at J to 4 bases, leaving 18 bases not matched to a gene. Per germline, CDR1 MDHEN and CDR2 SYDVKM. CDR3 residues: CASSPSGREVAPVETQYF. As DNA, the CDR3 is TGTGCCAGCAGTCCCAGTGGGCGGGAGGTAGCCCCGGTAGAGACCCAGTACTTC.

This chain links TRBV6-1 with TRBJ1-5, with 7 positions matching TRBD1. V dropped 8 bases and J dropped 6; count of bases not matched to a gene: 10. The CDR3 contains 14 residues. Germline CDR1 is MNHNS and CDR2 is SASEGT. The CDR3 DNA sequence: TGTGCCAGCCAGGGGGACAGCTTGGGTCAGCCCCAGCATTTT. It is translated as CASQGDSLGQPQHF.

This clone was seen only once. This sequence joins TRBV9 and TRBJ1-3; D remains ambiguous. CDR3 length equals 14 residues. Trimming left V 4 bases short and J 0 bases short, with 8 bases between. Germline values: CDR1 SGDLS, CDR2 YYNGEE. The CDR3 DNA reads TGTGCCAGCAGCCCGGGAGTCTCTGGAAACACCATATATTTT. This gives the protein CASSPGVSGNTIYF.

Note on this clone: Other DNA sequences in the sample encode the same CDR3. CDR3 in amino acids: CASSTGYEQYF. DNA of the CDR3: TGTGCCAGCTCAACCGGGTACGAGCAGTACTTC. The chain uses TRBV18 and TRBJ2-7; no definite D call. Germline CDR1 reads KGHSH; CDR2 reads LQKENI. Trimming removed 5 bases at V and 4 bases at J, with 6 bases between. CDR3 size: 11 residues.

The chain has TRBV9 and TRBJ1-6, with no clear D. From germline, CDR1 is SGDLS and CDR2 YYNGEE. V shed 3 bases and J shed 15 bases, with 22 bases lying between them. CDR3 length: 15 amino acids. CDR3 nucleotide sequence: TGTGCCAGCAGCGGTCTAGGCCAAGCCGGTTCGAACCTCCACTTT. Amino acids: CASSGLGQAGSNLHF.

V gene TRBV28 combines with J gene TRBJ1-4, with 7 bases lining up with TRBD1. V was clipped by 2 bases and J by 7 bases; unmatched bases: 4. The CDR3 consists of 14 residues. The germline V gene has CDR1 MDHEN and CDR2 SYDVKM. The CDR3 region has the DNA TGTGCCAGCAGTTTAGACAGGGTTATTGAAAAACTGTTTTTT. Translation gives CASSLDRVIEKLFF.